A single sample gave rise to the 20 T cell receptor beta chains below, sequenced in a study of blood T cell repertoires in COVID-19. The repertoire was sequenced with immunoSEQ multiplex PCR; TCRdb's copy has only in-frame clones and lacks some. This sample has some 120,000 clones, with roughly 83% found just once. The sequenced material came from peripheral blood. These receptors all come from a human donor in a cohort sampled during active COVID-19.

The chain is built from TRBV25-1 and TRBJ2-7, with TRBD1 identical over 8 bases. CDR1 and CDR2 (germline): MGHDK, SYGVNS. The CDR3 extends over 12 amino acids. After removal of 6 bases from V and 3 bases from J, the junction contained 1 base not matched to a gene. The CDR3 here is CASRGTGYEQYF. CDR3 DNA: TGTGCCAGCAGAGGGACAGGCTACGAGCAGTACTTC.

CDR3 DNA sequence: TGTGCCAGCAATTACGCGGGGATGTATTCACCCCTCCACTTT. Translation gives CASNYAGMYSPLHF. The rearrangement joins TRBV28 to TRBJ1-6; the D is unclear. The CDR3 contains 14 residues. CDR1 and CDR2 from the germline V gene are MDHEN and SYDVKM. V lost 7 bases and J 8 bases, leaving 15 bases between the germline ends.

The chain links TRBV6-5 to TRBJ1-4; D is unresolved. This CDR3 has 15 amino acids. V was clipped by 8 bases and J by 7 bases, with 20 bases between them. Germline-derived CDR1 and CDR2 are MNHEY and SVGAGI. This CDR3 reads CASSKVAAEAEKLFF. In DNA, the CDR3 is TGTGCCAGCTCTAAAGTGGCAGCCGAGGCTGAAAAACTGTTTTTT.

The chain carries TRBV7-2 and TRBJ1-6; D call uncertain. The V gene lost 1 base and the J gene lost 7 bases, with 11 bases spanning the gap. The CDR3 is made up of 15 amino acids. Germline V gives CDR1 SGHTA, CDR2 FQGNSA. CDR3 sequence: CASSLGQIANSPLHF. The CDR3 bases are TGTGCCAGCAGCTTAGGTCAGATAGCCAATTCACCCCTCCACTTT.

This rearrangement joins TRBV11-1 to TRBJ1-2; 7 bases fit TRBD1. Germline V gene sequence: CDR1 SGHAT, CDR2 FQDESV (reference sequence). This CDR3 contains 15 residues. The junction had 10 bases not matched to a gene; V was cut back by 5 bases and J by 4 bases. The CDR3 loop reads CASSPIEGAGYGYTF. The CDR3 DNA sequence: TGTGCCAGCAGCCCGATCGAGGGGGCAGGCTATGGCTACACCTTC.

V and J are TRBV6-6 and TRBJ1-5; 11 nucleotides match TRBD1. The CDR3 sequence is 15 residues long. Losses at the gene ends were 7 bases for V and 5 bases for J; bases not matched to a gene: 7. From germline, CDR1 is MNHNY and CDR2 SVGAGI (reference sequence). The CDR3 DNA is TGTGCCAGCACCGCGCCGGGACAGGGGGATCAGCCCCAGCATTTT. Translation gives CASTAPGQGDQPQHF.

The chain uses TRBV21-1 and TRBJ1-1. TRBV21-1 is recorded as a pseudogene. The CDR3 loop spans 13 amino acids. The CDR3 sequence is CASSKAGTFEGFF. The DNA of the CDR3 is TGTGCCAGCAGCAAAGCCGGGACTTTTGAGGGTTTCTTT.

This CDR3 reads CASSLWFGRSSSTDTQYF. The CDR3 DNA is TGTGCCAGCAGTTTATGGTTCGGGAGGAGTTCTAGCACAGATACGCAGTATTTT. The chain uses TRBV27 and TRBJ2-3; 7 positions match TRBD2. This CDR3 has 18 residues. J was trimmed by 0 bases and V by 1 base; bases with no gene match: 10. Germline V gene sequence: CDR1 MNHEY, CDR2 SMNVEV (reference sequence).

The V gene is TRBV28, the J gene TRBJ1-2, with D uncertain. The CDR3 is 15 amino acids. V was trimmed by 3 bases and J by 4 bases, leaving 15 bases between them. Germline loops: CDR1 MDHEN, CDR2 SYDVKM. The CDR3 DNA is TGTGCCAGCAGTTTTATTCGGGGTACGGGCTATGGCTACACCTTC. Protein: CASSFIRGTGYGYTF.

The chain links TRBV6-1 to TRBJ2-1; 7 nucleotides match TRBD1. Unmatched junction bases numbered 2, after V lost 1 base and J lost 2 bases. CDR3 length: 15 amino acids. Germline lookup yields CDR1 MNHNS and CDR2 SASEGT. The CDR3 reads CASSEETGAYNEQFF. In nucleotides, the CDR3 is TGTGCCAGCAGTGAAGAAACAGGGGCCTACAATGAGCAGTTCTTC.

The chain uses TRBV18 and TRBJ2-1, with 10 bases fitting TRBD2. The CDR3 is made up of 17 amino acids. CDR1 is KGHSH and CDR2 is LQKENI in the germline V gene. V shed 3 bases, J shed 6 bases, and the junction held 11 bases outside the gene matches. CDR3 region: CASSPSVASGRGNEQFF. Here the CDR3 DNA reads TGTGCCAGCTCACCCTCGGTCGCTAGCGGGAGAGGCAATGAGCAGTTCTTC.

This clone is a singleton in its sample. V and J are TRBV24-1 and TRBJ1-1; 12 bases line up with TRBD1. Germline CDR1 and CDR2: KGHDR and SFDVKD. The trim removed 8 bases at V and 2 bases at J, leaving 8 bases unmatched. The CDR3 extends over 16 amino acids. In DNA form, the CDR3 reads TGTGCCACCATTCCCTCGGGGACAGGGGGCAACACTGAAGCTTTCTTT. Residues: CATIPSGTGGNTEAFF.

The chain couples TRBV5-1 to TRBJ1-1; TRBD1 is a possible D gene (5 bases). The CDR3 loop spans 14 amino acids. V shed 4 bases and J shed 1 base, with 11 bases lying between them. Germline V CDR1 and CDR2: SGHRS, YFSETQ. CDR3 region: CASSRGSANTEAFF. The DNA of the CDR3 is TGCGCCAGCAGCAGGGGTTCGGCGAACACTGAAGCTTTCTTT.

This rearrangement joins TRBV11-2 to TRBJ2-3; possibly TRBD2 for D (6 bases). The V end was cut by 4 bases, the J end by 5 bases, with 16 bases between. The CDR3 spans 15 residues. In germline, CDR1 is SGHAT, CDR2 FQNNGV. Here the CDR3 reads CASSYLEGVIDTQYF. Here the CDR3 DNA reads TGTGCCAGCAGCTACTTGGAGGGAGTCATAGATACGCAGTATTTT. The full variable domain, with the rest looked up from reference TRBV11-2 and TRBJ2-3, is EAGVAQSPRYKIIEKRQSVAFWCNPISGHATLYWYQQILGQGPKLLIQFQNNGVVDDSQLPKDRFSAERLKGVDSTLKIQPAKLEDSAVYLCASSYLEGVIDTQYFGPGTRLTVL.

This chain connects TRBV18 to TRBJ2-5; 14 nucleotides align to TRBD2. The CDR3 has 16 amino acids. Per the germline V gene, CDR1 is KGHSH and CDR2 is LQKENI. With V trimmed by 5 bases and J by 7 bases, 9 bases remained unmatched. The CDR3 bases are TGTGCCAGCTCATCCAGGACTAGCGGGAGGATCGTGACCCAGTACTTC. It encodes CASSSRTSGRIVTQYF.

This chain uses TRBV5-1 with TRBJ2-1; D possibly corresponds to TRBD2 (6 bases). Trimming pared 5 bases from V and 4 bases from J, leaving 16 bases between. Germline CDR1 reads SGHRS; CDR2 reads YFSETQ. This CDR3 has 15 residues. CDR3 sequence (DNA): TGCGCCAGCAGATCTTCACTAGCAGATTACAATGAGCAGTTCTTC. This sequence encodes CASRSSLADYNEQFF.

V and J are TRBV19 and TRBJ1-6, with D possibly matching TRBD1 (5 bases). V dropped 9 bases and J dropped 4 bases, with 16 bases sitting between them. Germline V gene sequence: CDR1 LNHDA, CDR2 SQIVND (reference sequence). The CDR3 runs 15 residues. This chain's CDR3 is CASESRQLYNSPLHF. For the CDR3, the DNA is TGTGCCAGCGAATCCCGACAGTTGTATAATTCACCCCTCCACTTT.

The genes are TRBV11-2 and TRBJ2-3; tentative D call: TRBD1 (5 bases). Germline CDR1 reads SGHAT; CDR2 reads FQNNGV. The CDR3 is made up of 16 amino acids. The V gene lost 3 bases and the J gene lost 0 bases, with 13 bases spanning the gap. The CDR3 protein is CASSLGRQLSTDTQYF. As DNA, the CDR3 is TGTGCCAGCAGCTTGGGGCGACAGCTCAGCACAGATACGCAGTATTTT. Full variable domain (remainder filled in from reference TRBV11-2 and TRBJ2-3): EAGVAQSPRYKIIEKRQSVAFWCNPISGHATLYWYQQILGQGPKLLIQFQNNGVVDDSQLPKDRFSAERLKGVDSTLKIQPAKLEDSAVYLCASSLGRQLSTDTQYFGPGTRLTVL.

With regard to this clone: The same CDR3 arises from other DNA sequences in this sample as well. V is TRBV11-2 and J is TRBJ1-5; 8 bases are a match to TRBD1. Germline CDR1 reads SGHAT; CDR2 reads FQNNGV. The CDR3 length is 13 residues. With V trimmed by 5 bases and J by 5 bases, 2 bases remained unmatched. CDR3 coding DNA: TGTGCCAGCAGCCTGGACAGGGATCAGCCCCAGCATTTT. Encoded protein: CASSLDRDQPQHF.

The rearrangement joins TRBV4-1 to TRBJ2-7; TRBD2 aligns across 8 bases. The CDR3 runs 15 residues. Germline V gives CDR1 MGHRA, CDR2 YSYEKL. The V segment lost 3 bases and the J segment 4 bases; nucleotides outside the gene matches: 8. CDR3 loop: CASSQSSGTRYEQYF. In nucleotides, the CDR3 is TGCGCCAGCAGCCAGAGTAGCGGGACGAGGTACGAGCAGTACTTC.